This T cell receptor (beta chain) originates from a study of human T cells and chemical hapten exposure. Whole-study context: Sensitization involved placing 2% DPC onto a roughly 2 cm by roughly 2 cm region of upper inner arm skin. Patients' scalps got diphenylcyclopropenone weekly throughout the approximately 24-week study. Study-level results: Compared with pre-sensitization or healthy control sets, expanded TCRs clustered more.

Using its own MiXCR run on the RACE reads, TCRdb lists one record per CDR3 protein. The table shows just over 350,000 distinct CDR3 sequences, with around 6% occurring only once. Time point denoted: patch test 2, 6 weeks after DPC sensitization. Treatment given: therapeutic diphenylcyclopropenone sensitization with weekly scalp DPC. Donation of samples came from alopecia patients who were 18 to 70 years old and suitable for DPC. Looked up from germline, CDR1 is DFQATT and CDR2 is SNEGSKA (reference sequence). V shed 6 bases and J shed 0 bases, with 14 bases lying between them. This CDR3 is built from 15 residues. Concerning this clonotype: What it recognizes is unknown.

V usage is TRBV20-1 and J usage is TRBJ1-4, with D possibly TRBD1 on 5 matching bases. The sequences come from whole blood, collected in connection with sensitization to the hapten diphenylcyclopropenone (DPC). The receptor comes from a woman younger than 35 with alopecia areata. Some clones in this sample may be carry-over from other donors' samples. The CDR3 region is CSAIRVPATNEKLFF. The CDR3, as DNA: TGCAGTGCCATCAGGGTGCCCGCAACTAATGAAAAACTGTTTTTT.